A selection of T cell receptor beta chains follows, all from one sample in a study of cytomegalovirus exposure and HLA in healthy donors. The table came from immunoSEQ multiplex PCR; TCRdb's copy has only in-frame clones and leaves some out. The sample shows about 190,000 clones, around 81% of them seen only once. Sequenced: PBMCs. The receptors originated from a woman aged 30 to 39 in good health and CMV-seronegative. Both conserved end residues are part of each CDR3. The D gene is left open where the match is weak. Size tells how often a clone was seen (once, few, many) or the class of an expanded clone, and some rows leave it out.

TRBV30	TRBJ2-7	.	.	TGTGCCTGGAATCCCGGGGGTTACGAGCAGTACTTC	CAWNPGGYEQYF
TRBV7-8	TRBJ1-5	.	.	TGTGCCAGCAGCCTGGGGGGAGGGGCTACAGGTCAGCCCCAGCATTTT	CASSLGGGATGQPQHF
TRBV10-3	TRBJ2-7	.	TRBD1	TGTGCCATCAAAGAGGAGGACAGGGGAGCCCACGAGCAGTACTTC	CAIKEEDRGAHEQYF
TRBV29-1	TRBJ2-3	.	.	TGCAGCGTTGCTGAGGACACAGATACGCAGTATTTT	CSVAEDTDTQYF
TRBV7-2	TRBJ2-7	.	TRBD1	TGTGCCAGCAGCCGGGGACAGGGGTTATCCTACGAGCAGTACTTC	CASSRGQGLSYEQYF
TRBV7-9	TRBJ2-7	.	.	TGTGCCAGCAGCCCGATCGATCAGGTGGAGCAGTACTTC	CASSPIDQVEQYF
TRBV10-3	TRBJ2-1	.	TRBD2	TGTGCCATCAGTGATGGTATGGGTGGGGGGGAGTTCTTC	CAISDGMGGGEFF
TRBV29-1	TRBJ2-5	.	.	TGCAGCGTTGGGGGCGGAGCGAACCAAGAGACCCAGTACTTC	CSVGGGANQETQYF
TRBV13	TRBJ2-3	.	TRBD1	TGTGCCAGCAGCTTAGGGTCAGGGGGCATCCCGATCACAGATACGCAGTATTTT	CASSLGSGGIPITDTQYF
TRBV11-2	TRBJ2-3	.	TRBD2	TGTGCCAGCAGCTTAGATCAGGCTAGCGGGGCAAGCACAGATACGCAGTATTTT	CASSLDQASGASTDTQYF
TRBV11-2	TRBJ2-3	few	.	TGTGCCAGCAGCTCCCAGGGCTTGGATACAGATACGCAGTATTTT	CASSSQGLDTDTQYF
TRBV29-1	TRBJ1-2	few	.	TGCAGCGTTGCGGGACAAGGTGGCTACACCTTC	CSVAGQGGYTF
TRBV4-1	TRBJ2-4	.	TRBD1	TGCGCCAGCAGCCAAGGAGCAGGGGGCAACATTCAGTACTTC	CASSQGAGGNIQYF
TRBV28	TRBJ2-1	few	.	TGTGCCAGCAGTTTGGCAGTTTCTTGGTTCTTC	CASSLAVSWFF
TRBV6-1	TRBJ2-1	.	TRBD2	TGTGCCAGCAGTGACGGGGGGAGCTCCTACAATGAGCAGTTCTTC	CASSDGGSSYNEQFF
TRBV27	TRBJ2-3	.	TRBD2	TGTGCCAGCAGCATTGAGGGACTAGCAACAGATACGCAGTATTTT	CASSIEGLATDTQYF
TRBV2	TRBJ2-1	.	TRBD2	TGTGCCAGCAACTGGCGGGGGGCCGGGAATGAGCAGTTCTTC	CASNWRGAGNEQFF
TRBV7-9	TRBJ1-2	.	.	TGTGCCAGCACTATAGACTCGAGGAAAATTAACTATGGCTACACCTTC	CASTIDSRKINYGYTF
TRBV30	TRBJ2-5	.	TRBD2	TGTGCCTTGTCGACGGGACTAGCGGAGCAAGAGACCCAGTACTTC	CALSTGLAEQETQYF
TRBV2	TRBJ2-7	few	.	TGTGCCAGCGCTCGGGACTCTTGGTACGAGCAGTACTTC	CASARDSWYEQYF
TRBV5-1	TRBJ2-2	.	.	TGCGCCAGCAGCCCTGACAGAACGAACACCGGGGAGCTGTTTTTT	CASSPDRTNTGELFF
TRBV29-1	TRBJ2-3	.	TRBD1	TGCAGCGTTGACGGACAGGGGATGAGCACAGATACGCAGTATTTT	CSVDGQGMSTDTQYF
TRBV6-1	TRBJ1-5	.	TRBD1	TGTGCCAGCAGTGGGGGGACAGGGACGTATAGCAATCAGCCCCAGCATTTT	CASSGGTGTYSNQPQHF